This T cell receptor beta chain came from a study of CD8+CD57+ T cells in acquired aplastic anemia. Study-wide results and caveats: The CD8+ Simpson's diversity of patients and controls was not significantly different. There were about 27 CD8+ CDR3 sequences that occurred in both patients and controls.

The CDR3 has 15 residues. CDR1 and CDR2 (germline): DFQATT, SNEGSKA (reference sequence). V was shortened by 4 bases and J by 0 bases, with 15 bases between the two germline ends. To note about this clonotype: The antigen is unknown.

Researchers used genomic DNA as the template to profile TCR beta VDJ and CDR3. TCRdb independently ran MiXCR on the reads; one entry per CDR3 protein. The sample lists tens of thousands of distinct CDR3 sequences, 76% seen once, with 22% in the top ten. The receptor's source is a human donor in good health, serving as a control. The chain combines TRBV20-1 with TRBJ1-2, with unresolved D. Sequenced: sorted CD4+, CD8+, or CD8+CD57+ T cells (not recorded which) from PBMCs. The CDR3 sequence is CSANTGRSANYGYTF. Here the CDR3 DNA reads TGCAGTGCTAATACCGGACGTTCAGCTAACTATGGCTACACCTTC.